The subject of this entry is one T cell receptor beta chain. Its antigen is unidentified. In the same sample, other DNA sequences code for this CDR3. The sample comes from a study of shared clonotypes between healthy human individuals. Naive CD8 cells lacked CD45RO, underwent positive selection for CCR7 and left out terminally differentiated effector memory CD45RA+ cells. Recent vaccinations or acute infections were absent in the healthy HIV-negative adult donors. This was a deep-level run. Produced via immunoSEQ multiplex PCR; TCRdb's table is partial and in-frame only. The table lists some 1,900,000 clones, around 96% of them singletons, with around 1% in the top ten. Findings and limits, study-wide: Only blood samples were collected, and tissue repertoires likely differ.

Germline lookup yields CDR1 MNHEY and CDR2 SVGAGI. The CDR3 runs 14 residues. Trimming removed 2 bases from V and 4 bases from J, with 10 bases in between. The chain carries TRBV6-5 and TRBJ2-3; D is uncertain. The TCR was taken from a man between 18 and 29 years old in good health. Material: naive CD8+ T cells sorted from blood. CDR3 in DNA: TGTGCCAGCAGTTACACCGGCGAGGCAGATACGCAGTATTTT. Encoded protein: CASSYTGEADTQYF.